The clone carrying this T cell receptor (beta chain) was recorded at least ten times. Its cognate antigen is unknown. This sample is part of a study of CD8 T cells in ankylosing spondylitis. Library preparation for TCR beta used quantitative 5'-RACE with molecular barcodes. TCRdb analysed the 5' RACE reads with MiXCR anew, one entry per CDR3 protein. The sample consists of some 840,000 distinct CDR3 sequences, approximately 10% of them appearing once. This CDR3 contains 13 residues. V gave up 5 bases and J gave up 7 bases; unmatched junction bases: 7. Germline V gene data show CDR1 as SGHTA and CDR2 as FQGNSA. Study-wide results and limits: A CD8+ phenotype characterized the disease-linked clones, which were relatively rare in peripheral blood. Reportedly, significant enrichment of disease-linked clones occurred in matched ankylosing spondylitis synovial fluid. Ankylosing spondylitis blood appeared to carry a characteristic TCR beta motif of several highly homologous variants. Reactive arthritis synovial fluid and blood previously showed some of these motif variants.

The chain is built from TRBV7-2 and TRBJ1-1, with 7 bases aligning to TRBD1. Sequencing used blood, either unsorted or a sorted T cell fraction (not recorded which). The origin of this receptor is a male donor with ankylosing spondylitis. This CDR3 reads CASSLGTENEAFF. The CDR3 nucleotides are TGTGCCAGCAGCCTGGGGACAGAGAATGAAGCTTTCTTT.